These 18 T cell receptor beta chains came from one sample sequenced in a study of brain T cells in children with intractable seizures. Sequenced by immunoSEQ multiplex PCR; TCRdb stores in-frame clones only, minus some. The sample holds 340,000 or so clones, roughly 92% seen once. Indicated time point: blood from clinic visit 5 months post-surgery; TSC patient then seizure free. Sequences were derived from peripheral blood, sampled roughly 5 months after surgery. The receptors here all came from a boy under two years old with tuberous sclerosis and intractable seizures.

This clone was counted once. The chain uses TRBV11-3 and TRBJ2-3; possibly TRBD2 for D (6 bases). This CDR3 is 17 amino acids long. The germline gives CDR1 SGHNT, CDR2 YENEEA. V shed 2 bases and J shed 2 bases, with 17 bases lying between them. The CDR3 nucleotides are TGTGCCAGCAGCTTAACTTGGGGGACTCGCCACACAGATACGCAGTATTTT. Translated, it gives CASSLTWGTRHTDTQYF. The full variable domain, its missing parts supplied by reference TRBV11-3 and TRBJ2-3, is EAGVVQSPRYKIIEKKQPVAFWCNPISGHNTLYWYLQNLGQGPELLIRYENEEAVDDSQLPKDRFSAERLKGVDSTLKIQPAELGDSAVYLCASSLTWGTRHTDTQYFGPGTRLTVL.

The rearrangement links TRBV19 to TRBJ2-7; 7 positions match TRBD1. Per germline, CDR1 LNHDA and CDR2 SQIVND (reference sequence). Trimming took 5 bases from V and 2 from J; bases not matched to a gene: 9. The CDR3 has 15 amino acids. The CDR3 is CASSLRDSITYEQYF. The CDR3 DNA reads TGTGCCAGTAGTTTAAGGGACAGCATAACCTACGAGCAGTACTTC.

The V gene is TRBV2, the J gene TRBJ2-1; D is perhaps TRBD2 (6 bases). The CDR3 runs 15 residues. Germline values: CDR1 SNHLY, CDR2 FYNNEI. Trimming removed 5 bases at V and 4 bases at J, with 15 bases between. This CDR3 reads CASSTDSSGYNEQFF. CDR3 coding DNA: TGTGCCAGCAGTACGGACTCGAGCGGGTACAATGAGCAGTTCTTC.

This rearrangement joins TRBV28 to TRBJ1-2; D call uncertain. Germline V gives CDR1 MDHEN, CDR2 SYDVKM. The CDR3 is 11 amino acids. V lost 2 bases and J lost 8, with 6 bases in between. The CDR3 is CASSLNGGYTF. The CDR3 region has the DNA TGTGCCAGCAGTTTAAACGGAGGCTACACCTTC.

V gene TRBV7-8 combines with J gene TRBJ1-2; 8 positions match TRBD1. From germline, CDR1 is SGHVS and CDR2 FQNEAQ. This CDR3 region has 13 residues. V was clipped by 5 bases and J by 10 bases; unmatched bases: 9. CDR3 region: CASSTRQGLVYTF. Here the CDR3 DNA reads TGTGCCAGCAGCACGCGACAGGGGCTCGTCTACACCTTC.

This rearrangement joins TRBV7-8 to TRBJ1-1; D possibly corresponds to TRBD1 (5 bases). The CDR3 runs 15 residues. Trimming shortened V by 5 bases and J by 3 bases, and 16 bases separated the two germline ends. Germline CDR1 SGHVS, CDR2 FQNEAQ. CDR3: CASSQGGGLHTEAFF. The CDR3 coding sequence is TGTGCCAGCAGCCAGGGCGGGGGTTTGCACACTGAAGCTTTCTTT.

The V gene is TRBV6-6, the J gene TRBJ2-1; a weak D match, TRBD1 (6 bases). Germline V CDR1 and CDR2: MNHNY, SVGAGI (reference sequence). Trimming shortened V by 6 bases and J by 0 bases, and 12 bases separated the two germline ends. The CDR3 has 15 residues. The DNA for the CDR3 is TGTGCCAGCAGGCCAAGACAGGCCTCCTACAATGAGCAGTTCTTC. Its translation: CASRPRQASYNEQFF.

Remarks on this clone: The junction departs from the called germline gene at one end, perhaps through a read error. This chain uses TRBV27 with TRBJ1-4; a weak D match, TRBD1 (6 bases). From germline, CDR1 is MNHEY and CDR2 SMNVEV (reference sequence). The CDR3 extends over 10 amino acids. This CDR3 reads CASSYRVSPF. For the CDR3, the DNA is TGTGCCAGCAGTTACAGGGTTTCCCCTTTT. The full variable domain, its missing parts supplied by reference TRBV27 and TRBJ1-4, is EAQVTQNPRYLITVTGKKLTVTCSQNMNHEYMSWYRQDPGLGLRQIYYSMNVEVTDKGDVPEGYKVSRKEKRNFPLILESPSPNQTSLYFCASSYRVSPFGSGTQLSVL.

The rearrangement uses TRBV24-1 and TRBJ2-3; D unresolved. Germline CDR1 reads KGHDR; CDR2 reads SFDVKD. The CDR3 sequence is 12 residues long. Trimming shortened V by 1 base and J by 4 bases, and 2 bases separated the two germline ends. This CDR3 is CATSDFPDTQYF. CDR3 in DNA: TGTGCCACCAGTGATTTCCCAGATACGCAGTATTTT.

The V call is TRBV29-1, the J call TRBJ1-2, with a tentative D call TRBD1 (6 bases). There are 16 residues in the CDR3. With 5 bases removed from V and 3 bases from J, the gap between germline ends came to 22 bases. Germline V gene data show CDR1 as SQVTM and CDR2 as ANQGSEA. The CDR3 sequence is CSVFGGPYPLDYGYTF. CDR3 in DNA: TGCAGCGTTTTCGGGGGGCCATACCCCCTAGACTATGGCTACACCTTC.

The chain has TRBV6-5 and TRBJ1-1; D not certain. The CDR3 totals 15 residues. The germline V gene has CDR1 MNHEY and CDR2 SVGAGI. V shed 4 bases and J shed 1 base, with 13 bases lying between them. In DNA, the CDR3 is TGTGCCAGCAGTTCCCGGTTAGGGCAGAACACTGAAGCTTTCTTT. As protein: CASSSRLGQNTEAFF.

The chain couples TRBV5-1 to TRBJ2-4; D remains unclear. The germline V and J ends were trimmed by 0 bases and 4 bases, with 5 bases remaining between them. The germline V gene has CDR1 SGHRS and CDR2 YFSETQ. The CDR3 loop spans 13 amino acids. CDR3 in amino acids: CASSLGVKNIQYF. CDR3 DNA sequence: TGCGCCAGCAGCTTGGGAGTAAAAAACATTCAGTACTTC.

The V and J genes are TRBV30 and TRBJ1-4; the match to TRBD1 covers 8 bases. This CDR3 contains 15 residues. Germline loops: CDR1 GTSNPN, CDR2 SVGIG (reference sequence). J was trimmed by 9 bases and V by 0 bases; bases with no gene match: 9. CDR3 coding DNA: TGTGCCTGGAGTGTTCCGGACAGGGCATTGAAAAAACTGTTTTTT. Its translation is CAWSVPDRALKKLFF.

The chain combines TRBV4-1 with TRBJ2-1; D remains ambiguous. This CDR3 is built from 11 residues. Germline CDR1 MGHRA, CDR2 YSYEKL. V gave up 0 bases and J gave up 10 bases, with 4 bases separating them. CDR3 in amino acids: CASSQDLEQFF. The CDR3 DNA reads as TGCGCCAGCAGCCAAGATCTAGAGCAGTTCTTC.

The chain is built from TRBV9 and TRBJ1-2; tentatively, D is TRBD1 (6 bases). Germline V lookup: CDR1 SGDLS, CDR2 YYNGEE. This CDR3 has 16 residues. The ends were cut back, 0 bases at V and 5 bases at J, with 17 bases in the middle. CDR3 protein: CASSVGRQANKYGYTF. As DNA, the CDR3 is TGTGCCAGCAGCGTAGGGAGACAGGCAAATAAATATGGCTACACCTTC.

The CDR3 sequence: CAWSVRTLNTEAFF. The CDR3 nucleotides are TGTGCCTGGAGTGTGAGAACTCTTAACACTGAAGCTTTCTTT. J is TRBJ1-1 and V is TRBV30; D remains ambiguous. Germline values: CDR1 GTSNPN, CDR2 SVGIG (reference sequence). The CDR3 sequence is 14 residues long. V dropped 0 bases and J dropped 2 bases, with 10 bases sitting between them.

Here the CDR3 reads CASSSDRGYGYTF. CDR3 DNA: TGTGCCAGCAGTTCAGACAGGGGATATGGCTACACCTTC. V usage is TRBV6-5 and J usage is TRBJ1-2, with 8 bases identical to TRBD1. V lost 4 bases and J lost 5; bases outside the gene matches: 3. Germline CDR1 and CDR2: MNHEY and SVGAGI. The CDR3 loop spans 13 amino acids.

The V call is TRBV28, the J call TRBJ2-5; maybe TRBD2 (6 bases). The germline gives CDR1 MDHEN, CDR2 SYDVKM. The CDR3 is 16 amino acids. Trimming pared 8 bases from V and 1 base from J, leaving 20 bases between. The CDR3 is CASLGGVLALQETQYF. CDR3 in DNA: TGTGCCAGCCTAGGCGGGGTTCTAGCGCTCCAAGAGACCCAGTACTTC.